One sample yielded the 18 T cell receptor beta chains listed below, sequenced in a study of response to subunit inactivated influenza vaccine. TCRdb reprocessed the RT-PCR reads via MiXCR and lists one record per CDR3 protein. The table records roughly 570,000 distinct CDR3 sequences, 12% to 15% of them present only once. The material sequenced was PBMCs from blood, taken roughly 12 days after vaccination. The receptors here all came from a man aged 45-60 years who received an inactivated influenza vaccine.

The chain combines TRBV7-2 with TRBJ2-3, with a possible D match to TRBD1 (7 bases). The CDR3 runs to 15 residues. CDR1 and CDR2 (germline): SGHTA, FQGNSA. V lost 3 bases, J lost 2 bases, and 12 bases lay in between. CDR3 in DNA: TGTGCCAGCAGCTTGCGGGACAGTCCCACAGATACGCAGTATTTT. Protein sequence: CASSLRDSPTDTQYF.

This clonotype was picked up a small number of times. The chain has TRBV18 and TRBJ1-1; the match to TRBD1 covers 7 bases. Looked up from germline, CDR1 is KGHSH and CDR2 is LQKENI. V lost 2 bases, J lost 5 bases, and 2 bases stayed unmatched. The CDR3 is 13 amino acids. CDR3 DNA: TGTGCCAGCTCACCAATCAGGGGGACTGAAGCTTTCTTT. Translated, it gives CASSPIRGTEAFF.

This clonotype was counted only a few times. The rearrangement joins TRBV6-5 to TRBJ2-1; 15 positions match TRBD2. CDR1 MNHEY and CDR2 SVGAGI come from the germline V gene. CDR3 size: 16 residues. The junction had 14 bases not matched to a gene; V was cut back by 8 bases and J by 12 bases. The CDR3 here is CASATDGGLAGGGQFF. In nucleotides, the CDR3 is TGTGCCAGCGCTACCGATGGGGGACTAGCGGGAGGAGGGCAGTTCTTC.

The sample holds a few counts of this clonotype. The gene calls are TRBV29-1 and TRBJ2-1; a weak D match, TRBD2 (6 bases). V was clipped by 0 bases and J by 9 bases, with 12 bases between them. CDR1 is SQVTM and CDR2 is ANQGSEA in the germline V gene. The CDR3 is 13 amino acids. CDR3 DNA sequence: TGCAGCGTTGAAGATCGACTAGAAGGTGAGCAGTTCTTC. Translation gives CSVEDRLEGEQFF.

The sample holds a few counts of this clonotype. This chain connects TRBV2 to TRBJ1-6; D call uncertain. The V end was cut by 1 base, the J end by 2 bases, with 6 bases between. CDR3 length: 15 amino acids. CDR1 is SNHLY, CDR2 FYNNEI, per germline. Written as DNA, the CDR3 is TGTGCCAGCAGTGAAGAAGGGCCCTATAATTCACCCCTCCACTTT. Translated: CASSEEGPYNSPLHF.

This clonotype came up many times. V gene TRBV3-1 combines with J gene TRBJ2-3, with D unresolved. The CDR3 runs to 12 residues. V gave up 0 bases and J gave up 2 bases, with 0 bases separating them. Germline V CDR1 and CDR2: LGHDT, YNNKEL (reference sequence). The CDR3 bases are TGTGCCAGCAGCCAAGACACAGATACGCAGTATTTT. The encoded protein is CASSQDTDTQYF.

This chain uses TRBV19 with TRBJ2-1; 10 bases fit TRBD2. With 5 bases clipped from V and 3 bases from J, the junction kept 4 bases outside the gene matches. This CDR3 is built from 15 residues. Per germline, CDR1 LNHDA and CDR2 SQIVND (reference sequence). CDR3 loop: CASSALAGDYNEQFF. DNA of the CDR3: TGTGCCAGTAGTGCGCTAGCGGGGGACTACAATGAGCAGTTCTTC.

This clonotype was picked up a small number of times. The chain has TRBV7-2 and TRBJ2-3; D may be TRBD1 (6 bases). The CDR3 contains 16 residues. The germline CDR1 and CDR2 sequences are SGHTA and FQGNSA. The V and J ends lost 1 base and 3 bases respectively, with 14 bases between them. CDR3 residues: CASSLDRARMTDTQYF. CDR3 coding DNA: TGTGCCAGCAGCTTAGACAGGGCAAGGATGACAGATACGCAGTATTTT.

This sequence joins TRBV5-1 and TRBJ2-7; D may match TRBD1 or TRBD2 (5 bases each). CDR1 is SGHRS, CDR2 YFSETQ, per germline. This CDR3 has 15 residues. V lost 0 bases and J 1 base, leaving 11 bases between the germline ends. The CDR3 nucleotides read TGCGCCAGCAGCTTGGTATCGGGGACGTCCTACGAGCAGTACTTC. Protein sequence: CASSLVSGTSYEQYF.

V usage is TRBV5-6 and J usage is TRBJ2-5, with TRBD2 identical over 13 bases. CDR1 SGHDT and CDR2 YYEEEE come from the germline V gene. The CDR3 has 17 amino acids. The junction had 11 bases not matched to a gene; V was cut back by 4 bases and J by 5 bases. Written as DNA, the CDR3 is TGTGCCAGCAGCGGATCCAACGGACTAGCGGGAGTTGAGACCCAGTACTTC. This codes for CASSGSNGLAGVETQYF.

This clonotype has ten or more counts. V usage is TRBV3-1 and J usage is TRBJ1-1, with D hard to call. CDR1 and CDR2 (germline): LGHDT, YNNKEL (reference sequence). There are 13 residues in the CDR3. V lost 1 base and J 1 base, leaving 4 bases between the germline ends. The CDR3, as DNA: TGTGCCAGCAGCCAAGGACAGAACACTGAAGCTTTCTTT. Its translation is CASSQGQNTEAFF.

V is TRBV12-3 or TRBV12-4 and J is TRBJ1-1; D is uncertain. This CDR3 has 13 residues. Trimming took off 3 bases at V and 6 bases at J, with 11 bases between the two ends. CDR3 in DNA: TGTGCCAGCAGTTTCGGCGGGATCCCTGAAGCTTTCTTT. It is translated as CASSFGGIPEAFF.

CDR3 DNA sequence: TGCAGCGTTCTTAAAGGGACAGGGGCGTCCGGGGAGCTGTTTTTT. It codes for CSVLKGTGASGELFF. The genes are TRBV29-1 and TRBJ2-2; 10 nucleotides line up with TRBD1. The V gene end was trimmed by 5 bases and the J gene end by 6 bases; junction bases not matched to a gene: 9. CDR3 size: 15 residues. CDR1 and CDR2 from the germline V gene are SQVTM and ANQGSEA.

The chain couples TRBV28 to TRBJ2-7; 14 nucleotides match TRBD2. Trimming cost V 7 bases and J 2 bases; bases outside gene matches: 13. Germline CDR1 is MDHEN and CDR2 is SYDVKM. The CDR3 has 18 amino acids. The CDR3 is CASTPTSGRVYIPYEQYF. As DNA, the CDR3 is TGTGCCAGCACCCCGACTAGCGGGAGGGTTTATATCCCCTACGAGCAGTACTTC. Based on the CDR3 plus reference TRBV28 and TRBJ2-7, the full variable domain is DVKVTQSSRYLVKRTGEKVFLECVQDMDHENMFWYRQDPGLGLRLIYFSYDVKMKEKGDIPEGYSVSREKKERFSLILESASTNQTSMYLCASTPTSGRVYIPYEQYFGPGTRLTVT.

This clonotype has just a few counts. The V gene is TRBV11-2, the J gene TRBJ2-2; D is ambiguous. The germline V gene encodes CDR1 SGHAT and CDR2 FQNNGV. The CDR3 runs to 14 residues. The germline V and J ends were trimmed by 2 bases and 1 base, with 5 bases remaining between them. The CDR3 DNA reads TGTGCCAGCAGCTTAATGCAGAACACCGGGGAGCTGTTTTTT. Protein: CASSLMQNTGELFF.

The chain combines TRBV20-1 with TRBJ2-7; D might be TRBD1 (5 bases). V was trimmed by 5 bases and J by 2 bases, leaving 13 bases between them. The CDR3 is made up of 13 amino acids. Germline assignment: CDR1 DFQATT and CDR2 SNEGSKA (reference sequence). CDR3 amino acids: CSAWTSGTYEQYF. CDR3 sequence (DNA): TGCAGTGCTTGGACATCTGGAACCTACGAGCAGTACTTC.

This clonotype was found a few times. The chain couples TRBV19 to TRBJ2-1; D is perhaps TRBD2 (6 bases). V shed 4 bases and J shed 5 bases, with 18 bases lying between them. The CDR3 runs 16 residues. Germline assignment: CDR1 LNHDA and CDR2 SQIVND (reference sequence). CDR3 sequence (DNA): TGTGCCAGTAGTAAAGGCGTCGGGAGAGCCCACAATGAGCAGTTCTTC. This translates into CASSKGVGRAHNEQFF.

In its sample, this clonotype was seen many times. The chain uses TRBV24-1 and TRBJ1-5; D call uncertain. The V gene lost 4 bases and the J gene lost 6 bases, with 15 bases spanning the gap. The CDR3 length is 15 residues. CDR1 and CDR2 from the germline V gene are KGHDR and SFDVKD. The CDR3 sequence is CATSENSLAGQPQHF. In DNA, the CDR3 is TGTGCCACCAGTGAAAACAGCCTAGCGGGTCAGCCCCAGCATTTT.